The T cell receptor beta chain under discussion was sequenced for a study of OX40 agonist ivuxolimab in advanced cancers. Looking at the study overall: Treatment received earlier with anti-PD-1, anti-PD-L1 or anti-CTLA-4 agents was allowed, and under 50% had some.

Study conclusions and caveats: In CD8+ T cells, expanded clones were on average more numerous than in CD4+. Which antigen the expanded peripheral T cells recognized is unknown. Those patients achieving a partial response at 0.1-3.0 mg/kg showed among the lowest clonal expansion.

TCRdb's copy holds only in-frame clones and misses some; the assay was immunoSEQ multiplex PCR. This sample yields 53,000 or so clones, of which 70% to 90% are seen a single time; roughly 1.5% belongs to the top ten. This CDR3 region has 13 residues. CDR1 LNHDA and CDR2 SQIVND come from the germline V gene (reference sequence). V was cut by 9 bases and J by 6 bases, with 17 bases left in between. As regards this clone: Its cognate antigen is unknown.

The rearrangement uses TRBV19 and TRBJ1-2; D might be TRBD1 (5 bases). This specimen was CD4+ or CD8+ T cells sorted from blood, taken in a trial of the OX40 agonist ivuxolimab. The TCR originated in an adult with an advanced solid tumor such as melanoma, head and neck, liver or kidney cancer. This CDR3 reads CASKDDLGHGYTF. Written as DNA, the CDR3 is TGTGCCAGCAAAGATGATCTGGGGCATGGCTACACCTTC.